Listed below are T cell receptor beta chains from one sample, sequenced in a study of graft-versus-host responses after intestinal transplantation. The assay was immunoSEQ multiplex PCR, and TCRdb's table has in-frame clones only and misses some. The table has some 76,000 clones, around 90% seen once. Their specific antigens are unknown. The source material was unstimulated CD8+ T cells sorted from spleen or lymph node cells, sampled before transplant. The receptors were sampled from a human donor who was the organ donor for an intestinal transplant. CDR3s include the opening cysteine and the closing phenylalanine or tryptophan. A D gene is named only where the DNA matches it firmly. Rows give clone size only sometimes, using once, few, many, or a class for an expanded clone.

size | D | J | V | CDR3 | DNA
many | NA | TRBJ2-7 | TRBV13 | CASGYEQYF | TGTGCCAGCGGGTACGAGCAGTACTTC
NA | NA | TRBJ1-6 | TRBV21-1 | CASSNRGQGSPLHF | TGTGCCAGCAGCAACCGGGGGCAGGGGTCACCCCTCCACTTT
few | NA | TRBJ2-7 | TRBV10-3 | CAIAQGEDEQYF | TGTGCCATCGCCCAAGGGGAGGACGAGCAGTACTTC
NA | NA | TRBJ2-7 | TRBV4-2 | CASSQGVRGPTPEQYF | TGTGCCAGCAGCCAAGGGGTTAGGGGACCAACCCCCGAGCAGTACTTC
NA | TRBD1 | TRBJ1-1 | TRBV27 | CASSQLFYRGLEGEAFF | TGTGCCAGCAGTCAACTCTTTTACAGGGGGCTAGAGGGTGAAGCTTTCTTT
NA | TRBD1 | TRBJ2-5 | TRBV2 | CASSDLGTGGAETQYF | TGTGCCAGCAGTGACCTCGGGACAGGGGGAGCAGAGACCCAGTACTTC
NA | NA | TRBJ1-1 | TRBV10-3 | CAIKGPLNTEAFF | TGTGCCATCAAGGGTCCGTTGAACACTGAAGCTTTCTTT
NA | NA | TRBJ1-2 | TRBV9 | CASSPRSYDGYTF | TGTGCCAGCAGCCCTCGAAGCTACGATGGCTACACCTTC
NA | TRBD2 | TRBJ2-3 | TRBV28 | CASKNPGLLADTQYF | TGTGCCAGCAAGAACCCGGGACTACTGGCAGATACGCAGTATTTT
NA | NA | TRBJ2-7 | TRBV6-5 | CASSYGASDEQYF | TGTGCCAGCAGTTACGGGGCCTCAGACGAGCAGTACTTC
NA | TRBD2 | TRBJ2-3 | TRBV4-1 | CASSQELAGGVDTQYF | TGCGCCAGCAGCCAAGAGCTAGCGGGGGGTGTAGATACGCAGTATTTT
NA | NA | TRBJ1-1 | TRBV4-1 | CASSQAGSMNTEAFF | TGCGCCAGCAGCCAAGCGGGTTCCATGAACACTGAAGCTTTCTTT
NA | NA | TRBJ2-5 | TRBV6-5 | CASSYNIQETQYF | TGTGCCAGCAGTTACAACATCCAAGAGACCCAGTACTTC
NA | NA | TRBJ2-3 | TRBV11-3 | CASSLGESSTDTQYF | TGTGCCAGCAGCTTAGGGGAATCTAGCACAGATACGCAGTATTTT
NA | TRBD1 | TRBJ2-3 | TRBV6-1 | CASSDLYELGQGTTDTQYF | TGTGCCAGCAGTGATCTCTACGAGCTGGGACAGGGCACCACAGATACGCAGTATTTT
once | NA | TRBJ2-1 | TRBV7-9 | CASSPRSYNEQFF | TGTGCCAGCAGCCCAAGGAGTTACAATGAGCAGTTCTTC
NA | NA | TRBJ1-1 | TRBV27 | CASSSPSGMNTEAFF | TGTGCCAGCAGTTCCCCCTCTGGGATGAACACTGAAGCTTTCTTT
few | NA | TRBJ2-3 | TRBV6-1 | CASEGGEADTQYF | TGTGCCAGCGAGGGGGGGGAAGCGGATACGCAGTATTTT
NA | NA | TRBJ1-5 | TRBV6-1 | CASRAPGFKPQHF | TGTGCCAGCAGAGCTCCAGGGTTTAAGCCCCAGCATTTT
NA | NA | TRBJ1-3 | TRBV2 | CASSVDGGYSSGNTIYF | TGTGCCAGCAGTGTTGATGGGGGCTATAGCTCTGGAAACACCATATATTTT
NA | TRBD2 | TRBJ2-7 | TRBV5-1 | CASSLAGGTYEQYF | TGCGCCAGCAGCCTAGCGGGGGGGACCTACGAGCAGTACTTC
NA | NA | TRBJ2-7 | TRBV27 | CASSLGYEQYF | TGTGCCAGCAGTTTAGGGTACGAGCAGTACTTC
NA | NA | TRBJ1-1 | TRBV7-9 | CASSLGQHTEAFF | TGTGCCAGCAGCTTAGGGCAACACACTGAAGCTTTCTTT
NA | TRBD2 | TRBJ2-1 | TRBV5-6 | CASSISGEDLNEQFF | TGTGCCAGCAGCATTAGCGGGGAAGACCTCAATGAGCAGTTCTTC
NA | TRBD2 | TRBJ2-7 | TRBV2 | CASREIIAGALVYEQYF | TGTGCCAGCAGGGAGATCATAGCGGGGGCCCTTGTTTACGAGCAGTACTTC
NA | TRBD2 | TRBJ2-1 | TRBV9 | CASSASGGGGNEQFF | TGTGCCAGCAGCGCGAGCGGGGGCGGAGGGAATGAGCAGTTCTTC
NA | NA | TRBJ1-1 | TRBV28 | CASTEVGGSLMNTEAFF | TGTGCCAGCACCGAAGTGGGGGGGTCGCTTATGAACACTGAAGCTTTCTTT
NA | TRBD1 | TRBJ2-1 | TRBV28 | CASRTGTGRYNEQFF | TGTGCCAGCAGGACCGGGACAGGGAGGTACAATGAGCAGTTCTTC
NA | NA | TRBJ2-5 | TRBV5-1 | CASSLDASETQYF | TGCGCCAGCAGCTTGGACGCGTCGGAGACCCAGTACTTC
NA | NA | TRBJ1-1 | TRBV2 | CASRAVVNTEAFF | TGTGCCAGCAGAGCCGTAGTGAACACTGAAGCTTTCTTT
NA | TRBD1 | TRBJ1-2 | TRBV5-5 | CASSSTGGSNYGYTF | TGTGCCAGCAGCAGTACAGGGGGATCTAACTATGGCTACACCTTC
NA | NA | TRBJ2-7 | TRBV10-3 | CAIRPSRGSYEQYF | TGTGCCATCAGGCCCTCAAGGGGGTCCTACGAGCAGTACTTC
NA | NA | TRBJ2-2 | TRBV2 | CASSAPFGTRAPRSNTGELFF | TGTGCCAGCAGTGCCCCTTTCGGGACAAGGGCTCCGAGATCGAACACCGGGGAGCTGTTTTTT
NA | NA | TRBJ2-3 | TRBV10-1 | CASNRGAGPDTQYF | TGCGCCAGCAATAGGGGGGCCGGGCCAGATACGCAGTATTTT
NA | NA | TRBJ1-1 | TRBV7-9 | CASSFGAGGDTEAFF | TGTGCCAGCAGCTTCGGGGCCGGGGGCGACACTGAAGCTTTCTTT
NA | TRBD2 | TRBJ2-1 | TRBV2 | CARSKGLANNEQFF | TGTGCCAGGAGTAAGGGACTAGCGAACAATGAGCAGTTCTTC
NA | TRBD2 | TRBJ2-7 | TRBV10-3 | CAISGITSGSYEQYF | TGTGCCATCAGTGGTATTACTAGCGGGAGCTACGAGCAGTACTTC
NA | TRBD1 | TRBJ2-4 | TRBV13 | CASSLGQGAPKNIQYF | TGTGCCAGCAGCTTAGGTCAGGGGGCCCCTAAAAACATTCAGTACTTC